This passage covers 4 T cell receptor beta chains from one sample sequenced in a study of metastatic and nonmetastatic thyroid tumors. TCRdb re-called the PCR reads with MiXCR. The sample has 30,000 to 40,000 clones; roughly 20% are singletons. Nobody among the patients had been given any treatment before thyroid surgery. The sequenced sample consisted of tumor tissue. The receptors shown here come from a male donor with papillary thyroid cancer or a benign thyroid nodule (not recorded which). Some clones in this sample may be carry-over from other donors' samples.

This clone was observed many times. This chain connects TRBV28 to TRBJ1-2; no reliable D call. Trimming shortened V by 8 bases and J by 0 bases, and 7 bases separated the two germline ends. Germline CDR1 MDHEN, CDR2 SYDVKM. This CDR3 has 12 residues. The CDR3 is CASSDANYGYTF. CDR3 sequence (DNA): TGTGCCAGCTCCGATGCTAACTATGGCTACACCTTC.

This clone was seen at least ten times. The chain carries TRBV14 and TRBJ2-3; 10 nucleotides align to TRBD1. Germline V gives CDR1 SGHDN, CDR2 FVKESK. The V gene end was trimmed by 5 bases and the J gene end by 1 base; junction bases not matched to a gene: 6. The CDR3 length is 16 residues. The CDR3 spells CASSYLGTGGTDTQYF. The DNA for the CDR3 is TGTGCCAGCAGCTACCTGGGGACAGGGGGCACAGATACGCAGTATTTT.

This clone was seen only a few times. The rearrangement uses TRBV6-1 and TRBJ2-2, with D hard to call. Germline V gene lookup returns CDR1 MNHNS and CDR2 SASEGT. V lost 4 bases and J 6 bases, leaving 9 bases between the germline ends. The CDR3 length is 13 residues. The CDR3 reads CASSGIVPGELFF. In nucleotides, the CDR3 is TGTGCCAGCAGTGGAATAGTCCCCGGGGAGCTGTTTTTT.

This clone was counted at least ten times. Different DNA sequences within this sample yield the same CDR3. Here the CDR3 reads CASSYTSGSTDTQYF. In nucleotides, the CDR3 is TGTGCCAGCAGTTACACTAGCGGTAGCACAGATACGCAGTATTTT. The chain recombines TRBV6-2 or TRBV6-3 with TRBJ2-3, with 8 nucleotides matching TRBD2. V trimming: 2 bases; J trimming: 0 bases; junction bases outside the gene matches: 1. The germline gives CDR1 MNHEY, CDR2 SVGEGT. The CDR3 has 15 amino acids.